Listed here is a single T cell receptor (beta chain). The antigen is unknown. This record comes from a study of T-cell memory formation after mild COVID-19. Whole-study context: Largely donor-specific TCR clusters were found.

The TCR alpha and TCR beta cDNA libraries, bearing sample barcodes and UMIs, were generated by 5'RACE using constant-segment primers. TCRdb re-derived calls from the 5' RACE reads in MiXCR, one entry per CDR3 protein. The repertoire holds around 370,000 distinct CDR3 sequences, with around 20% as singletons. Study-wide results and limits: Several responding clones turned up in pre-infection memory, indicating that cross-reactive memory may have taken part.

With 6 bases clipped from V and 2 bases from J, the junction kept 6 bases outside the gene matches. This CDR3 spans 14 amino acids. The sequence derives from an adult woman who had mild COVID-19 (a few samples of this study predate the infection). Cell type and time point are not known. Sample: PBMCs or a T cell subset sorted from them (not recorded which). V and J are TRBV12-3 or TRBV12-4 and TRBJ2-7, with 8 bases identical to TRBD2. CDR3 region: CASSHGGGPYEQYF. The CDR3 bases are TGTGCCAGCAGCCACGGGGGGGGACCCTACGAGCAGTACTTC.